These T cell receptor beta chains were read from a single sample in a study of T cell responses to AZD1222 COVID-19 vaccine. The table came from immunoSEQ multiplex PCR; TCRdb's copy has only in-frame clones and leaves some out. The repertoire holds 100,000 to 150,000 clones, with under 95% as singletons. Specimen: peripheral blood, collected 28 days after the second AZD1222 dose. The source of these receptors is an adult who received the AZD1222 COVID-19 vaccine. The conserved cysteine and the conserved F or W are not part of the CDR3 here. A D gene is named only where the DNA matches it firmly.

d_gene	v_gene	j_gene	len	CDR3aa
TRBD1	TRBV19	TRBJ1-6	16	ASSNGTGLKSYNSPLH
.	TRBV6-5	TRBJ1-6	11	ASTESYNSPLH
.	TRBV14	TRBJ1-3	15	ASSQDPRLISGNTIY
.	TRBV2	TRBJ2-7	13	ASRFQGVEDYEQY
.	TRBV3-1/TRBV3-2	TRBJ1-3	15	ASSSLGTYRSGNTIY
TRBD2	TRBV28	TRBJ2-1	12	ASVLAGVSNEQF
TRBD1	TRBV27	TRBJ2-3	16	ASSLGLGRGFRTDTQY
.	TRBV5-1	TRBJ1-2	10	ASRGSGNGYT
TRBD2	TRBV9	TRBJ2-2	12	ASSAGLVSGELF
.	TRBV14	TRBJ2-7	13	ASSQVGAVFYEQY
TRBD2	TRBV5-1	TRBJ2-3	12	ASSLTAGGDTQY
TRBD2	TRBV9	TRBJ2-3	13	ASSVGTRGADTQY
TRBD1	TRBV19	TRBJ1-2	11	ASRAGTGFGYT
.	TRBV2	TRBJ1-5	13	ASRVDRRSNQPQH
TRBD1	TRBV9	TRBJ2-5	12	ASSVGGTEETQY
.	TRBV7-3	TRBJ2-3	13	ASSLNGQSGDTQY
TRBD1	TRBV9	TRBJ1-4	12	ASSSGQGKEKLF
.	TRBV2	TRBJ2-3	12	ASRPRPDTDTQY
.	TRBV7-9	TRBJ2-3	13	ASSSQGGRADTQY
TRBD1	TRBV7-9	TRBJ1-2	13	ASSQRQGRDYGYT